This T cell receptor (beta chain) originates from a study of T-cell reconstitution after alpha-beta-depleted transplantation in children. Study conclusions and caveats: There were reportedly several hundred expanded graft clones from which alpha-beta T cells came about two months after transplant. At one year after transplant, newly produced T cells mostly accounted for T-cell counts and diversity. Some patients' high day-60 TCRbeta diversity was attributed to recipient cells surviving conditioning.

The CDR3 has 15 residues. V dropped 4 bases and J dropped 7; count of bases not matched to a gene: 7. CDR1 is SEHNR and CDR2 is FQNEAQ in the germline V gene (reference sequence). TCRbeta library construction was performed incorporating unique molecular identifiers. Each CDR3 protein gets one entry after TCRdb re-called the PCR reads with MiXCR. The profile shows around 800,000 distinct CDR3 sequences, 15% to 20% of them singletons. About this clonotype itself: As yet, its antigen is unknown.

The clonotype originates from a male patient between 10 and 17 years old who had a stem cell transplant for acute lymphoblastic leukemia, so the T cells may come from the graft donor. This sequence joins TRBV7-9 and TRBJ1-4; 9 nucleotides align to TRBD1. The sequences come from PBMCs, mostly from graft donor cells, collected 360 days after TCRalphabeta/CD19-depleted stem cell transplant. CDR3 sequence (DNA): TGTGCCAGCAGCTCTCGGACAGGGGCAGTTGAAAAACTGTTTTTT. It specifies CASSSRTGAVEKLFF.